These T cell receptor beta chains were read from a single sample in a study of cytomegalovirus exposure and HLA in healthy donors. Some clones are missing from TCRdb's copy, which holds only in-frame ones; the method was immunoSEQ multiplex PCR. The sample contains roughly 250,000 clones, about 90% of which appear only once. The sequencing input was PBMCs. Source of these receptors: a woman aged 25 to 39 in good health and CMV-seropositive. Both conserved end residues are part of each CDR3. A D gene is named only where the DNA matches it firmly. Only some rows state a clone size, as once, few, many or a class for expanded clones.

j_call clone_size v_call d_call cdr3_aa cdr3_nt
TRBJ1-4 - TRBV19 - CASSIQGGNEKLFF TGTGCCAGTAGTATACAGGGTGGAAATGAAAAACTGTTTTTT
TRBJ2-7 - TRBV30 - CAWSGEWGGERYEQYF TGTGCCTGGAGTGGCGAATGGGGGGGCGAAAGGTACGAGCAGTACTTC
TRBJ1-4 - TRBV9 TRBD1 CASSVAQNRGFNEKLFF TGTGCCAGCAGCGTAGCCCAGAACAGGGGATTTAATGAAAAACTGTTTTTT
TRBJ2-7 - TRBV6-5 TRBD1 CARQTGFAYEQYF TGTGCCAGACAGACAGGGTTCGCCTACGAGCAGTACTTC
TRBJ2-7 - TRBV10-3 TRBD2 CAIRPVLAGLTYEQYF TGTGCCATCAGACCCGTACTAGCGGGGCTTACCTACGAGCAGTACTTC
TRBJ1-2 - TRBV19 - CASSRTASYGYTF TGTGCCAGTAGTCGGACAGCCTCCTATGGCTACACCTTC
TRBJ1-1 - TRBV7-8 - CASSRQNTEAFF TGTGCCAGCAGCCGACAGAACACTGAAGCTTTCTTT
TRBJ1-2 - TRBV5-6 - CASSSTGPYGYTF TGTGCCAGCAGCTCCACAGGGCCCTATGGCTACACCTTC
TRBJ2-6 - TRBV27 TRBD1 CASRLNRGTAGANVLTF TGTGCCAGCAGACTTAACAGGGGGACGGCTGGGGCCAACGTCCTGACTTTC
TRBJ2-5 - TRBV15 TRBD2 CATSRDFPSGTLRETQYF TGTGCCACCAGCAGAGATTTTCCTAGCGGGACCCTGAGGGAGACCCAGTACTTC
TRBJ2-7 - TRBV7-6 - CASSLSSTSYEQYF TGTGCCAGCAGCCTTAGCAGCACCTCCTACGAGCAGTACTTC
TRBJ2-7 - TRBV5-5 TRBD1 CASSSSGTGDYEQYF TGTGCCAGCAGCTCCTCCGGGACAGGGGACTACGAGCAGTACTTC
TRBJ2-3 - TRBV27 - CASSLRNTDTQYF TGTGCCAGCAGTTTGCGGAACACAGATACGCAGTATTTT
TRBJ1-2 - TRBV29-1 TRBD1 CSVGGTDYGYTF TGCAGCGTTGGGGGGACAGACTATGGCTACACCTTC
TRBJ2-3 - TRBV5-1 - CASSLVGGRGTDTQYF TGCGCCAGCAGCTTGGTAGGCGGCAGGGGAACAGATACGCAGTATTTT
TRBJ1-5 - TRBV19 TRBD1 CASTRTRQGDQPQHF TGTGCCAGTACCCGGACTCGACAGGGTGATCAGCCCCAGCATTTT
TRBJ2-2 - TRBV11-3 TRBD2 CASSYLAGAAGELFF TGTGCCAGCAGTTACCTAGCGGGAGCGGCCGGGGAGCTGTTTTTT
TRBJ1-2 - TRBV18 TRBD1 CASSPAPGQGMDGYTF TGTGCCAGCTCACCTGCACCGGGACAGGGTATGGATGGCTACACCTTC
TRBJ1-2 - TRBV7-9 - CASSLEDGGWGGYTF TGTGCCAGCAGCTTAGAGGACGGGGGTTGGGGTGGCTACACCTTC
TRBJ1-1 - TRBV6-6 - CASSKDRTATEAFF TGTGCCAGCAGTAAAGACAGGACTGCAACTGAAGCTTTCTTT
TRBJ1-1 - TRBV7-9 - CASSFGNMNTEAFF TGTGCCAGCAGCTTCGGGAATATGAACACTGAAGCTTTCTTT
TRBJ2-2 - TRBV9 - CASSVVSVTGELFF TGTGCCAGCAGCGTAGTTTCCGTTACCGGGGAGCTGTTTTTT
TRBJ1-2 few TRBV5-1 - CASSLAIGDYGYTF TGCGCCAGCAGCTTGGCTATAGGGGACTATGGCTACACCTTC
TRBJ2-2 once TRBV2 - CASRTSTVGTGELFF TGTGCCAGCAGGACGTCGACAGTTGGCACCGGGGAGCTGTTTTTT
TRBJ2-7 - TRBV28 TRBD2 CASSLLGPLAGAEQYF TGTGCCAGCAGTTTATTAGGACCGCTAGCGGGAGCCGAGCAGTACTTC
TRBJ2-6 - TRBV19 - CASSAGTSYSGANVLTF TGTGCCAGTAGTGCCGGGACATCCTACTCTGGGGCCAACGTCCTGACTTTC
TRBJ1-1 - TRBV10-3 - CAISVQGVGTPEAFF TGTGCCATCAGTGTACAGGGTGTGGGTACGCCTGAAGCTTTCTTT
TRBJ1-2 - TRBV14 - CASSQDRFKQLYGYTF TGTGCCAGCAGCCAAGACAGGTTTAAACAACTCTATGGCTACACCTTC
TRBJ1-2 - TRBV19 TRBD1 CASSIGGQGTNYGYTF TGTGCCAGTAGTATAGGGGGACAGGGAACCAACTATGGCTACACCTTC
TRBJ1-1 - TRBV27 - CASSEGAGDTEAFF TGTGCCAGCTCCGAAGGGGCCGGAGACACTGAAGCTTTCTTT